Each of the 9 T cell receptor beta chains below was sequenced from the same sample in a study of human T cells and chemical hapten exposure. TCRdb used MiXCR to reprocess the RACE reads, holding one entry per CDR3 protein. The sample shows roughly 50,000 distinct CDR3 sequences, about 10% of them seen only once. Time point denoted: patch test 1, 2 weeks after DPC sensitization. Described treatment: therapeutic diphenylcyclopropenone sensitization with weekly scalp DPC. Whole blood, unfractionated, served as the material for total RNA extraction. The sequencing used whole blood, collected in connection with sensitization to the hapten diphenylcyclopropenone (DPC). The receptor source for this set is a woman aged 40 to 55 with alopecia areata. Some clones in this sample may be carry-over from other donors' samples.

The chain carries TRBV20-1 and TRBJ1-6; a possible D gene is TRBD1 (5 bases). V lost 6 bases to trimming and J lost 4 bases, with 22 bases between them. This CDR3 region has 17 residues. Germline assignment: CDR1 DFQATT and CDR2 SNEGSKA (reference sequence). This CDR3 is CSAGPSPGAGYNSPLHF. The CDR3 nucleotides read TGCAGTGCAGGCCCTTCCCCTGGGGCAGGATATAATTCACCCCTCCACTTT.

The genes are TRBV7-6 and TRBJ1-1, with TRBD1 matching over 7 bases. The CDR3 is 15 residues long. With 6 bases clipped from V and 1 base from J, the junction kept 8 bases outside the gene matches. Looked up from germline, CDR1 is SGHVS and CDR2 is FNYEAQ. The CDR3 here is CASRKYRGRNTEAFF. Here the CDR3 DNA reads TGTGCCAGCAGGAAATACAGGGGCCGGAACACTGAAGCTTTCTTT. The full variable domain, completed using reference TRBV7-6 and TRBJ1-1, is GAGVSQSPRYKVTKRGQDVALRCDPISGHVSLYWYRQALGQGPEFLTYFNYEAQQDKSGLPNDRFSAERPEGSISTLTIQRTEQRDSAMYRCASRKYRGRNTEAFFGQGTRLTVV.

This clonotype was seen a few times. The V and J genes are TRBV28 and TRBJ2-5; 9 nucleotides align to TRBD2. This CDR3 comprises 15 residues. The junction had 9 bases not matched to a gene; V was cut back by 6 bases and J by 4 bases. Germline V gene data show CDR1 as MDHEN and CDR2 as SYDVKM. The CDR3 nucleotides read TGTGCCAGCAGCCTAGCGGGGATCAAACTAGAGACCCAGTACTTC. Protein: CASSLAGIKLETQYF.

V is TRBV7-2 and J is TRBJ2-2, with 12 bases lining up with TRBD1. Germline-derived CDR1 and CDR2 are SGHTA and FQGNSA. CDR3 size: 16 residues. After removal of 5 bases from V and 4 bases from J, the junction contained 5 bases not matched to a gene. The CDR3 loop is CASSRDRGRVTGELFF. In nucleotides, the CDR3 is TGTGCCAGCAGCCGGGACAGGGGGCGAGTCACCGGGGAGCTGTTTTTT.

This clonotype showed up just a few times. The rearrangement joins TRBV7-9 to TRBJ1-6; D ambiguous. Deletions cut 6 bases from V and 7 bases from J, with 13 bases between. The germline CDR1 and CDR2 sequences are SEHNR and FQNEAQ (reference sequence). CDR3 size: 14 residues. The CDR3 region is CASSLGSLNSPLHF. As DNA, the CDR3 is TGTGCCAGCAGTCTGGGCAGCTTGAATTCACCCCTCCACTTT.

There are a few counts of this clonotype. The chain couples TRBV7-2 to TRBJ2-7; 9 nucleotides match TRBD2. The germline CDR1 and CDR2 sequences are SGHTA and FQGNSA. The length of the CDR3 is 14 residues. The ends lost 3 bases at V and 3 bases at J; junction bases unmatched: 3. CDR3: CASSFSGGHYEQYF. In DNA, the CDR3 is TGTGCCAGCAGCTTTAGCGGGGGCCACTACGAGCAGTACTTC. Full variable domain (outside the CDR3, taken from reference TRBV7-2 and TRBJ2-7): GAGVSQSPSNKVTEKGKDVELRCDPISGHTALYWYRQSLGQGLEFLIYFQGNSAPDKSGLPSDRFSAERTGGSVSTLTIQRTQQEDSAVYLCASSFSGGHYEQYFGPGTRLTVT.

The J gene is TRBJ1-2, the V gene TRBV30; 10 bases agree with TRBD1. Germline lookup yields CDR1 GTSNPN and CDR2 SVGIG (reference sequence). CDR3 size: 16 residues. The ends lost 4 bases at V and 6 bases at J; junction bases unmatched: 14. CDR3 protein: CAWNPRDRGHLDGYTF. The CDR3 DNA is TGTGCCTGGAACCCTAGAGACAGGGGGCATTTGGATGGCTACACCTTC.

In this sample, this clonotype turned up a few times. The germline gene is not matched at one end of the junction; a read error may be the cause. The rearrangement joins TRBV7-2 to TRBJ2-1, with D possibly being TRBD2 (6 bases). Germline V CDR1 and CDR2: SGHTA, FQGNSA. This CDR3 region has 13 residues. In DNA form, the CDR3 reads TGTGCCAGCAGCATGCGGGGCTCTGACTTTAGTTCGTTC. This codes for CASSMRGSDFSSF.

In its sample, this clonotype was seen many times. The chain is built from TRBV5-1 and TRBJ2-3; 11 positions agree with TRBD2. The CDR3 contains 17 residues. The V and J ends lost 4 bases and 1 base, in that order; junction bases with no gene match: 8. Germline V gene sequence: CDR1 SGHRS, CDR2 YFSETQ. CDR3 sequence (DNA): TGCGCCAGCAGCGTCCCCACGACTAGCGGGGGCACAGATACGCAGTATTTT. Translated, it gives CASSVPTTSGGTDTQYF.